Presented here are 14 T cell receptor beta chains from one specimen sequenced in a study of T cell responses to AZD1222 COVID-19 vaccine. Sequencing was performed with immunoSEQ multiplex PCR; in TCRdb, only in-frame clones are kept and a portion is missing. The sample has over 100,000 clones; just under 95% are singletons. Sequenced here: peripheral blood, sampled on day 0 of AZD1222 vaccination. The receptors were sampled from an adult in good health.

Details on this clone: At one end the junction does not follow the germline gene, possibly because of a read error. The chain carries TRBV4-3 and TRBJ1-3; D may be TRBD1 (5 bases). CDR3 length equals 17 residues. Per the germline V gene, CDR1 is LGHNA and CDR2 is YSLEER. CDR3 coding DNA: TGCGCCAGCAGTCAAGCCGGGGGGTTGTTCTTTGGAAACACCATATATTTT. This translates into CASSQAGGLFFGNTIYF.

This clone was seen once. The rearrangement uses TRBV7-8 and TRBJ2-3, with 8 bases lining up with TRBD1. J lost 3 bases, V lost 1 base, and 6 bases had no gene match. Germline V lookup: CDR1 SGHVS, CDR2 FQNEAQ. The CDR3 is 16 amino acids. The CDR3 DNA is TGTGCCAGCAGCTTAGTATTCGGACAGGGTACAGATACGCAGTATTTT. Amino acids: CASSLVFGQGTDTQYF.

The CDR3 reads CASSPGGTALFSTEAFF. The CDR3 bases are TGCGCCAGCAGCCCAGGGGGGACAGCGTTGTTTAGCACTGAAGCTTTCTTT. The V gene is TRBV5-1, the J gene TRBJ1-1; 7 nucleotides match TRBD1. The V segment lost 4 bases and the J segment 4 bases; nucleotides outside the gene matches: 16. CDR3 size: 17 residues. CDR1 SGHRS and CDR2 YFSETQ come from the germline V gene. Supplemented by reference TRBV5-1 and TRBJ1-1, the full variable domain reads KAGVTQTPRYLIKTRGQQVTLSCSPISGHRSVSWYQQTPGQGLQFLFEYFSETQRNKGNFPGRFSGRQFSNSRSEMNVSTLELGDSALYLCASSPGGTALFSTEAFFGQGTRLTVV.

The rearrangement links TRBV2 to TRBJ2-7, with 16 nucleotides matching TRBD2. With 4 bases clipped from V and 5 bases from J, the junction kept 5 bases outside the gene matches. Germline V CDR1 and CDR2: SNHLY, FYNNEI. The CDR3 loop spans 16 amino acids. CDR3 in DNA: TGTGCCAGCAGTGGGCAGGGACTAGCGGGAGGGAACGAGCAGTACTTC. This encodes CASSGQGLAGGNEQYF.

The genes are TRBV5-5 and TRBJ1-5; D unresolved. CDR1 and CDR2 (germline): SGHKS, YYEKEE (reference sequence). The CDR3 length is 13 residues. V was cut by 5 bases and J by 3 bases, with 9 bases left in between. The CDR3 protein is CASSPSFNQPQHF. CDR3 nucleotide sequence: TGTGCCAGCAGTCCCTCCTTCAATCAGCCCCAGCATTTT.

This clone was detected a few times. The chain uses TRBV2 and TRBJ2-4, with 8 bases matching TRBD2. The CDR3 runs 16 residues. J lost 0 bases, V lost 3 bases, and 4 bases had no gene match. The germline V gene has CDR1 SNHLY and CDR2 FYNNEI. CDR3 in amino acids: CASSDSLAGAKNIQYF. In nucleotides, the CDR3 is TGTGCCAGCAGTGATAGTCTAGCGGGAGCCAAAAACATTCAGTACTTC.

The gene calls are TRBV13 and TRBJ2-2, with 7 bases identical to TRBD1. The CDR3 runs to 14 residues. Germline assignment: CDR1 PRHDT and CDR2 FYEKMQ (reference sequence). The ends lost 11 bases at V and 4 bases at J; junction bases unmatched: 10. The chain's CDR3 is CARGTTGSTGELFF. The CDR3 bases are TGTGCCCGCGGCACGACAGGGTCCACCGGGGAGCTGTTTTTT. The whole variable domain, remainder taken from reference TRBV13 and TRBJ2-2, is AAGVIQSPRHLIKEKRETATLKCYPIPRHDTVYWYQQGPGQDPQFLISFYEKMQSDKGSIPDRFSAQQFSDYHSELNMSSLELGDSALYFCARGTTGSTGELFFGEGSRLTVL.

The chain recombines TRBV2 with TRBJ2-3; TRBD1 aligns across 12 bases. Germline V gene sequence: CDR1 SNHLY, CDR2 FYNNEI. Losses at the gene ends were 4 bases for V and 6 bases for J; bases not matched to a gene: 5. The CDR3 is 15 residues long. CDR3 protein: CASSGDRGPRDTQYF. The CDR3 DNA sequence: TGTGCCAGCAGTGGGGACAGGGGGCCTCGTGATACGCAGTATTTT.

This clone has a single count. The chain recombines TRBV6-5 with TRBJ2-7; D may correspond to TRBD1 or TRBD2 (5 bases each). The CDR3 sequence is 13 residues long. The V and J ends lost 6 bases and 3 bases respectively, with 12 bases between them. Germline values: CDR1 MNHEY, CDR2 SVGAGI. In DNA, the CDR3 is TGTGCCAGCAGAGGGGACCTAGGCTACGAGCAGTACTTC. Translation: CASRGDLGYEQYF.

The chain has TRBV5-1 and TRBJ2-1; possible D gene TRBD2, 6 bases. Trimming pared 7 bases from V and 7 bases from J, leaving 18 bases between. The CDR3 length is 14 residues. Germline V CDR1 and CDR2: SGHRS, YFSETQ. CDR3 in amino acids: CASQRDPGENEQFF. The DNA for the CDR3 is TGCGCCAGCCAGAGGGACCCGGGGGAAAATGAGCAGTTCTTC.

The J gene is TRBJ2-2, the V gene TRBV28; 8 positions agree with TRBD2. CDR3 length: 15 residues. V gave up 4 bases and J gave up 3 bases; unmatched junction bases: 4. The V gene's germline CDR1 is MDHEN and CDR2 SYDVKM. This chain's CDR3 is CASSSSGRDTGELFF. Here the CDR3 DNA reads TGTGCCAGCAGTTCCAGCGGGAGAGACACCGGGGAGCTGTTTTTT.

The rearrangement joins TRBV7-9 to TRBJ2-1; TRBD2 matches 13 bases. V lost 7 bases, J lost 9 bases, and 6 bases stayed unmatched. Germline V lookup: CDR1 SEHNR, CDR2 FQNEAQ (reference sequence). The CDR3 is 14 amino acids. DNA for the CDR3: TGTGCCAGCATACTAGCGGGAGGGCCGACTGAGCAGTTCTTC. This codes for CASILAGGPTEQFF. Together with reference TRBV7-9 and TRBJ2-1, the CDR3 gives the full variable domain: DTGVSQNPRHKITKRGQNVTFRCDPISEHNRLYWYRQTLGQGPEFLTYFQNEAQLEKSRLLSDRFSAERPKGSFSTLEIQRTEQGDSAMYLCASILAGGPTEQFFGPGTRLTVL.

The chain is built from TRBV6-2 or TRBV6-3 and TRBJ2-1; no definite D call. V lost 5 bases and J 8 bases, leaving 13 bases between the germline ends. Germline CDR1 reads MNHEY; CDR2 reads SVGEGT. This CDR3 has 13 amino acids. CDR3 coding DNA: TGTGCCAGCAGTGCCTTGATAGGTGATGAGCAGTTCTTC. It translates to CASSALIGDEQFF.

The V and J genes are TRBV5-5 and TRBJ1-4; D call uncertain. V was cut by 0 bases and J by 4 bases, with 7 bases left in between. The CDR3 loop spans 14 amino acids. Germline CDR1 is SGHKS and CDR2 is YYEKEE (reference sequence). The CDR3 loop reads CASSLGGSNEKLFF. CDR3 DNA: TGTGCCAGCAGCTTGGGAGGGAGTAATGAAAAACTGTTTTTT.